The 10 T cell receptor beta chains below were found in one sample sequenced in a study of blood T cell repertoires in COVID-19. The assay was immunoSEQ multiplex PCR, and TCRdb's table has in-frame clones only and misses some. This table has roughly 200,000 clones, approximately 80% appearing once. The specimen was peripheral blood. These TCRs come from a man aged 35 to 55 with acute or convalescent COVID-19.

This clone was recorded a few times. V usage is TRBV11-2 and J usage is TRBJ1-2; 8 positions agree with TRBD1. This CDR3 contains 17 residues. Per germline, CDR1 SGHAT and CDR2 FQNNGV. The V gene end was trimmed by 5 bases and the J gene end by 5 bases; junction bases not matched to a gene: 16. For the CDR3, the DNA is TGTGCCAGCAGCCTCCGGGCAGGGGGCGAAGTTCGTTATGGCTACACCTTC. It translates to CASSLRAGGEVRYGYTF.

The V gene is TRBV5-1, the J gene TRBJ1-1; no firm D call. V shed 5 bases and J shed 1 base, with 12 bases lying between them. The germline V gene has CDR1 SGHRS and CDR2 YFSETQ. CDR3 size: 14 residues. In DNA form, the CDR3 reads TGCGCCAGCAGACTGATTAACGGGAACACTGAAGCTTTCTTT. Translation: CASRLINGNTEAFF.

The V gene is TRBV7-2, the J gene TRBJ2-5, with 7 bases identical to TRBD1. CDR3 length: 15 residues. Germline V CDR1 and CDR2: SGHTA, FQGNSA. Trimming at V came to 1 base and at J to 3 bases, leaving 5 bases not matched to a gene. Written as DNA, the CDR3 is TGTGCCAGCAGCTTAGAATTCGGGACAGAAGAGACCCAGTACTTC. Its translation: CASSLEFGTEETQYF.

This chain connects TRBV18 to TRBJ2-7; no reliable D call. Trimming removed 3 bases at V and 2 bases at J, with 11 bases between. Germline lookup yields CDR1 KGHSH and CDR2 LQKENI. This CDR3 has 14 amino acids. CDR3 coding DNA: TGTGCCAGCTCACCGGCAGGTACGACCTACGAGCAGTACTTC. Translated: CASSPAGTTYEQYF. The entire variable domain, with the rest obtained from reference TRBV18 and TRBJ2-7, is as follows: NAGVMQNPRHLVRRRGQEARLRCSPMKGHSHVYWYRQLPEEGLKFMVYLQKENIIDESGMPKERFSAEFPKEGPSILRIQQVVRGDSAAYFCASSPAGTTYEQYFGPGTRLTVT.

The chain has TRBV5-1 and TRBJ1-2, with TRBD1 matching over 10 bases. Looked up from germline, CDR1 is SGHRS and CDR2 is YFSETQ. The trim removed 4 bases at V and 6 bases at J, leaving 9 bases unmatched. The CDR3 extends over 15 amino acids. CDR3 in amino acids: CASSRGTGDLHGYTF. In DNA, the CDR3 is TGCGCCAGCAGCCGGGGGACAGGGGATTTACATGGCTACACCTTC.

This clone was counted once. The V call is TRBV11-2, the J call TRBJ2-5, with D perhaps matching TRBD1 (5 bases). Trimming cost V 5 bases and J 1 base, with 14 bases left between them. The CDR3 is 15 amino acids. Per the germline V gene, CDR1 is SGHAT and CDR2 is FQNNGV. CDR3 amino acids: CASSPQPTVQETQYF. As DNA, the CDR3 is TGTGCCAGCAGCCCACAACCGACAGTCCAAGAGACCCAGTACTTC. The full variable domain, its missing parts supplied by reference TRBV11-2 and TRBJ2-5, is EAGVAQSPRYKIIEKRQSVAFWCNPISGHATLYWYQQILGQGPKLLIQFQNNGVVDDSQLPKDRFSAERLKGVDSTLKIQPAKLEDSAVYLCASSPQPTVQETQYFGPGTRLLVL.

As DNA, the CDR3 is TGTGCCAGCAGCCAAGGTCCGGGGAGTGACAATTCACCCCTCCACTTT. Translating it yields CASSQGPGSDNSPLHF. The chain uses TRBV3-1 (or the pseudogene TRBV3-2) and TRBJ1-6, with no clear D. The CDR3 contains 16 residues. Germline V gene lookup returns CDR1 LGHDT and CDR2 YNNKEL (reference sequence). V dropped 1 base and J dropped 7 bases, with 14 bases sitting between them.

The rearrangement joins TRBV7-6 to TRBJ2-7; 9 bases are shared with TRBD1. The CDR3 covers 14 residues. Losses at the gene ends were 4 bases for V and 9 bases for J; bases not matched to a gene: 10. In germline, CDR1 is SGHVS, CDR2 FNYEAQ. DNA for the CDR3: TGTGCCAGCAGCTCAGATGGGACAGGGATACGGCAGTACTTC. It translates to CASSSDGTGIRQYF. Complete variable domain (other parts from reference TRBV7-6 and TRBJ2-7): GAGVSQSPRYKVTKRGQDVALRCDPISGHVSLYWYRQALGQGPEFLTYFNYEAQQDKSGLPNDRFSAERPEGSISTLTIQRTEQRDSAMYRCASSSDGTGIRQYFGPGTRLTVT.

This chain joins TRBV19 and TRBJ1-1; 7 nucleotides line up with TRBD1. The CDR3 totals 13 residues. Unmatched junction bases numbered 4, after V lost 4 bases and J lost 5 bases. Germline assignment: CDR1 LNHDA and CDR2 SQIVND (reference sequence). The CDR3 spells CASSTTGRTEAFF. The CDR3 DNA is TGTGCCAGTAGTACGACAGGGAGAACTGAAGCTTTCTTT.

The CDR3 region is CASSPRQGGGDSPLHF. CDR3 coding DNA: TGTGCCAGCAGCCCCCGCCAGGGGGGTGGGGATTCACCCCTCCACTTT. This rearrangement joins TRBV9 to TRBJ1-6; 7 bases map to TRBD1. This CDR3 is built from 16 residues. With V trimmed by 4 bases and J by 8 bases, 12 bases remained unmatched. Germline V gene sequence: CDR1 SGDLS, CDR2 YYNGEE.